Detailed here is one TCR beta chain. Hyperthyroidism was newly diagnosed in patients aged 18 to 65 (duration under 2 months). Clinical symptoms, serum thyroxine and TRAb, thyroid ultrasound and orbital computed tomography were used for the diagnoses. These data belong to a study of T cells in Graves' hyperthyroidism and ophthalmopathy. Using RNA transcripts as the source, TCR beta CDR3 regions were amplified. HTBI primers drove first-round RT-PCR of the TCR CDR3. TCRdb reprocessed the multiplex PCR reads via MiXCR and lists one record per CDR3 protein. The table lists about 540,000 distinct CDR3 sequences, roughly 46% of them singletons, with 8.2% in the top ten. Germline V lookup: CDR1 SGHTA, CDR2 FQGNSA. The CDR3 runs 17 residues. V was shortened by 1 base and J by 7 bases, with 22 bases between the two germline ends.

The V call is TRBV7-2, the J call TRBJ2-5, with a possible D match to TRBD2 (5 bases). Input material: peripheral blood or thyroid tissue (not recorded which). This receptor was taken from a woman between 18 and 30 years old with Graves' hyperthyroidism. The CDR3 protein is CASSLGSGRYFKGTQYF. The CDR3, as DNA: TGTGCCAGCAGCTTAGGGTCTGGGAGATACTTCAAGGGGACCCAGTACTTC.